This TCR beta chain comes out of a study of vaccination and CD4 T cells after COVID-19. An Oncomine TCR Beta short-read assay was used to sequence the DNA from cultured CD4+ T cells. Using its own MiXCR run on the PCR reads, TCRdb lists one record per CDR3 protein. The sample includes about 5,900 distinct CDR3 sequences, about 50% seen only once; the top ten take around 21%. The ends lost 3 bases at V and 1 base at J; junction bases unmatched: 8. Germline V lookup: CDR1 MNHNS, CDR2 SASEGT. The CDR3 runs 16 residues. Regarding this clonotype: Its target is not known.

Indicated treatment: approximately nine-day PBMC culture with coronavirus spike peptide pools or control peptides (ViraFEST assay). The source material was CD4+ T cells from blood, cultured in vitro. The source of this sequence is a human donor who had recovered from COVID-19. The chain recombines TRBV6-1 with TRBJ1-2, with 7 positions matching TRBD1. The CDR3 coding sequence is TGTGCCAGCAGTGACCATACAGGGGCTCTTAACTATGGCTACACCTTC. Translating gives CASSDHTGALNYGYTF.